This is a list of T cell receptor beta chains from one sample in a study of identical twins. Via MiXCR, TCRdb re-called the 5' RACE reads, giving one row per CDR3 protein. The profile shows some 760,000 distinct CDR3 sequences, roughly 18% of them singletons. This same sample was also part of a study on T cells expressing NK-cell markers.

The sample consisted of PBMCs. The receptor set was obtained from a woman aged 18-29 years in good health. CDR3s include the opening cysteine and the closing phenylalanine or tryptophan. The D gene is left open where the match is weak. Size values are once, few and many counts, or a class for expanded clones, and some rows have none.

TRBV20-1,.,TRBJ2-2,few,CSASKGLNTGELFF,TGCAGTGCTAGTAAGGGCTTGAACACCGGGGAGCTGTTTTTT
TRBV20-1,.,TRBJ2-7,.,CSATSAGASSYEQYF,TGCAGTGCTACCTCTGCAGGGGCGAGCTCCTACGAGCAGTACTTC
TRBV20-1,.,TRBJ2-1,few,CSEGRGSYNEQFF,TGCAGTGAAGGTCGGGGGTCCTACAATGAGCAGTTCTTC
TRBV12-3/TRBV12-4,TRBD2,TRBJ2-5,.,CASRRLAGAGETQYF,TGTGCCAGCAGGCGACTAGCGGGAGCAGGAGAGACCCAGTACTTC
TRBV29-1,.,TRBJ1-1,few,CTGKDGDTEAFF,TGCACCGGAAAGGACGGCGACACTGAAGCTTTCTTT
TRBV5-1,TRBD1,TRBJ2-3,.,CASNRGTDTQYF,TGCGCCAGCAACAGGGGTACAGATACGCAGTATTTT
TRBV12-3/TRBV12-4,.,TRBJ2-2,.,CASSFLAGFTGELFF,TGTGCCAGCAGTTTTCTGGCGGGTTTCACCGGGGAGCTGTTTTTT
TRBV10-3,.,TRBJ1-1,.,CAISEKGGENTEAFF,TGTGCCATCAGTGAGAAGGGGGGAGAGAACACTGAAGCTTTCTTT
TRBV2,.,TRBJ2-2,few,CASKTGTNTGELFF,TGTGCCAGCAAGACGGGCACCAACACCGGGGAGCTGTTTTTT
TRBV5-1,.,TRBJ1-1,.,CASSSIGGDEAEAFF,TGCGCCAGCAGTTCGATCGGGGGGGATGAGGCTGAAGCTTTCTTT
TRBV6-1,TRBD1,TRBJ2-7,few,CASSSGTGEREQYF,TGTGCCAGCAGCTCCGGGACAGGGGAAAGGGAGCAGTACTTC
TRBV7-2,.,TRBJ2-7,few,CASSILGQGSYEQYF,TGTGCCAGCAGCATCTTGGGACAAGGCTCCTACGAGCAGTACTTC
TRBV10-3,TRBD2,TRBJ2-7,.,CATSDGGSFEQYF,TGTGCCACCAGTGACGGGGGGTCCTTCGAGCAGTACTTC
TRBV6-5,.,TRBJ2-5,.,CASSYSKQQETQYF,TGTGCCAGCAGTTACTCGAAACAGCAAGAGACCCAGTACTTC
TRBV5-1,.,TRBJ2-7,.,CASRMGSSYEQYF,TGCGCCAGCAGGATGGGCAGCTCCTACGAGCAGTACTTC
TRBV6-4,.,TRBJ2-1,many,CASSDTGEQFF,TGTGCCAGCAGTGACACCGGTGAGCAGTTCTTC
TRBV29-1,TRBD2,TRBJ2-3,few,CSVEGVGLVDTQYF,TGCAGCGTTGAAGGGGTGGGACTAGTGGATACGCAGTATTTT
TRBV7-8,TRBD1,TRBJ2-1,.,CASRPAGTASYNEQFF,TGTGCCAGCAGGCCGGCCGGGACAGCTTCCTACAATGAGCAGTTCTTC
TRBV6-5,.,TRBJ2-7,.,CASSYGLGYEQYF,TGTGCCAGCAGTTATGGGTTGGGCTACGAGCAGTACTTC
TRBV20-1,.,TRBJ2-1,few,CSARDPVSGAYNEQFF,TGCAGTGCTAGAGATCCCGTCTCCGGAGCCTACAATGAGCAGTTCTTC
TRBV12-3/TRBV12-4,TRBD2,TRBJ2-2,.,CATGGYTGELFF,TGTGCCACCGGGGGGTACACCGGGGAGCTGTTTTTT
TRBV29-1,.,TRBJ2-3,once,CSVKTGDTQYF,TGCAGCGTCAAGACCGGAGATACGCAGTATTTT
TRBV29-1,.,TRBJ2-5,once,CSGGGLRETQYF,TGCAGCGGAGGTGGGCTACGAGAGACCCAGTACTTC
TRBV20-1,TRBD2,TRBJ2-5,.,CSAFTSSGRHQETQYF,TGCAGTGCTTTCACCTCTAGCGGGAGGCACCAAGAGACCCAGTACTTC
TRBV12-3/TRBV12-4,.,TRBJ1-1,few,CASSPKSGVRTEAFF,TGTGCCAGCAGTCCCAAATCAGGGGTGAGGACTGAAGCTTTCTTT
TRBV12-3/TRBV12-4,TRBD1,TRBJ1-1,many,CASSPTRQGEAFF,TGTGCCAGCAGTCCCACCCGACAGGGAGAAGCTTTCTTT
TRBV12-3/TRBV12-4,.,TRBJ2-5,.,CASSLDPGGEETQYF,TGTGCCAGCAGTTTAGACCCCGGAGGGGAAGAGACCCAGTACTTC
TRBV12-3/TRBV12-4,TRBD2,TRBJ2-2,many,CASTPGSLAGNTGELFF,TGTGCCAGCACCCCGGGAAGCCTAGCGGGGAACACCGGGGAGCTGTTTTTT
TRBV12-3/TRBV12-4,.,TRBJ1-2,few,CASSSTQSYTF,TGTGCCAGCAGTTCGACCCAGAGCTACACCTTC
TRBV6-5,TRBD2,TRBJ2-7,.,CASSSRLAGAYYEQYF,TGTGCCAGCAGTTCCCGACTAGCGGGAGCGTACTACGAGCAGTACTTC
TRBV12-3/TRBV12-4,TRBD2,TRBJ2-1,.,CACSFGSLTSSGNEQFF,TGTGCCTGCAGTTTCGGCTCGCTGACTAGCAGTGGCAATGAGCAGTTCTTC
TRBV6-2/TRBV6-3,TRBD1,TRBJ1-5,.,CASRGRQGAIIPDQPQHF,TGTGCCAGCAGGGGAAGACAGGGGGCCATCATCCCCGATCAGCCCCAGCATTTT
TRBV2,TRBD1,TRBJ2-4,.,CASTTRGTGAIQYF,TGTGCCAGCACCACCCGAGGGACAGGGGCCATTCAGTACTTC
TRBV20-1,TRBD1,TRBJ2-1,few,CSAIGQGWFNEQFF,TGCAGTGCTATCGGACAGGGATGGTTCAATGAGCAGTTCTTC
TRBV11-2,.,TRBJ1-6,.,CASSPPYSNSPLHF,TGTGCCAGCAGCCCTCCGTACTCTAATTCACCCCTCCACTTT
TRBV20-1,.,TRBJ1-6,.,CSASRSSVYNSPLHF,TGCAGTGCTAGTAGGTCCTCCGTCTATAATTCACCCCTCCACTTT
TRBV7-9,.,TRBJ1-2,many,CASSAEFVGYTF,TGTGCCAGCAGCGCCGAATTTGTTGGCTACACCTTC
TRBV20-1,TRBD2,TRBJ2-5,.,CSATLTSDQETQYF,TGCAGTGCTACCTTGACTAGCGACCAAGAGACCCAGTACTTC